The 5 T cell receptor beta chains given below trace back to one sample, sequenced in a study of blood T cell repertoires in COVID-19. Some clones are missing from TCRdb's copy, which holds only in-frame ones; the method was immunoSEQ multiplex PCR. The sample contains 210,000 or so clones, 90% of which appear only once. Sequencing was done on a sample of peripheral blood. The receptors here all came from a man aged 25 to 40 with COVID-19, enrolled during active disease.

The chain carries TRBV18 and TRBJ1-4; D is ambiguous. The ends were cut back, 6 bases at V and 4 bases at J, with 9 bases in the middle. CDR3 length: 13 residues. CDR1 is KGHSH, CDR2 LQKENI, per germline. DNA for the CDR3: TGTGCCAGCTCCGAACTAGTTAATGAAAAACTGTTTTTT. Translation: CASSELVNEKLFF.

The genes are TRBV10-3 and TRBJ1-1, with 10 bases matching TRBD1. V gave up 0 bases and J gave up 0 bases; unmatched junction bases: 7. Germline values: CDR1 ENHRY, CDR2 SYGVKD. The CDR3 contains 18 residues. The CDR3 DNA is TGTGCCATCAGTGAGTCTCAAGGACAGGGGGTGATGAACACTGAAGCTTTCTTT. This gives the protein CAISESQGQGVMNTEAFF.

The CDR3 is CASSCTFSAGCGAEAFF. The CDR3 DNA follows: TGTGCCAGCAGCTGTACATTCTCCGCGGGGTGTGGGGCTGAAGCTTTCTTT. The chain links TRBV5-4 to TRBJ1-1; the D is unclear. CDR1 SGHNT and CDR2 YYREEE come from the germline V gene (reference sequence). V was trimmed by 3 bases and J by 6 bases, leaving 24 bases between them. This CDR3 comprises 17 residues.

The chain links TRBV4-1 to TRBJ2-7; D gene uncertain. Germline CDR1 is MGHRA and CDR2 is YSYEKL. Trimming took off 0 bases at V and 4 bases at J, with 13 bases between the two ends. This CDR3 region has 15 residues. CDR3 coding DNA: TGCGCCAGCAGCCAAGAGTCTACTTACCTTTACGAGCAGTACTTC. This gives the protein CASSQESTYLYEQYF.

This clone came up once. The chain combines TRBV2 with TRBJ1-4; D call uncertain. This CDR3 spans 14 amino acids. The ends were cut back, 6 bases at V and 4 bases at J, with 12 bases in the middle. Germline loops: CDR1 SNHLY, CDR2 FYNNEI. The CDR3 DNA is TGTGCCAGCAGCAGAACAGACGTTAATGAAAAACTGTTTTTT. Its protein is CASSRTDVNEKLFF.